The 28 T cell receptor beta chains given below trace back to one sample, sequenced in a study of blood T cell repertoires in COVID-19. The table came from immunoSEQ multiplex PCR; TCRdb's copy has only in-frame clones and leaves some out. This sample has about 59,000 clones, with roughly nine tenths found just once. The material sequenced was peripheral blood. The origin of the receptors is a human donor in a cohort sampled during active COVID-19.

The chain combines TRBV11-2 with TRBJ2-3; D ambiguous. The V end was cut by 6 bases, the J end by 0 bases, with 13 bases between. CDR1 SGHAT and CDR2 FQNNGV come from the germline V gene. CDR3 length: 15 residues. This chain's CDR3 is CASSLLESSTDTQYF. CDR3 nucleotide sequence: TGTGCCAGCAGTCTCCTGGAGTCTAGCACAGATACGCAGTATTTT. Looking up the rest from reference TRBV11-2 and TRBJ2-3 gives the full variable domain: EAGVAQSPRYKIIEKRQSVAFWCNPISGHATLYWYQQILGQGPKLLIQFQNNGVVDDSQLPKDRFSAERLKGVDSTLKIQPAKLEDSAVYLCASSLLESSTDTQYFGPGTRLTVL.

This clone was counted ten times or more. The chain links TRBV9 to TRBJ1-6; the D is unclear. V lost 0 bases to trimming and J lost 3 bases, with 7 bases between them. The CDR3 covers 15 residues. Germline V gene lookup returns CDR1 SGDLS and CDR2 YYNGEE. CDR3 protein: CASSVGVDYNSPLHF. The CDR3 DNA reads as TGTGCCAGCAGCGTAGGTGTAGACTATAATTCACCCCTCCACTTT.

The chain links TRBV5-5 to TRBJ2-5; tentatively, D is TRBD1 (6 bases). CDR1 is SGHKS and CDR2 is YYEKEE in the germline V gene (reference sequence). V lost 0 bases to trimming and J lost 5 bases, with 14 bases between them. The CDR3 loop spans 15 amino acids. The chain's CDR3 is CASSLVPGVGETQYF. CDR3 in DNA: TGTGCCAGCAGCTTGGTCCCAGGGGTTGGGGAGACCCAGTACTTC.

The chain joins TRBV5-1 to TRBJ2-5, with 9 bases identical to TRBD2. This CDR3 comprises 15 residues. Germline values: CDR1 SGHRS, CDR2 YFSETQ. The trim removed 4 bases at V and 1 base at J, leaving 5 bases unmatched. CDR3: CASSRPSGAQETQYF. DNA for the CDR3: TGCGCCAGCAGCCGCCCTAGCGGGGCCCAAGAGACCCAGTACTTC.

The chain has TRBV7-3 and TRBJ2-1; weak D call: TRBD2 (5 bases). The CDR3 consists of 16 residues. Germline CDR1 reads SGHTA; CDR2 reads FQGTGA. Trimming left V 5 bases short and J 0 bases short, with 14 bases between. The CDR3 nucleotides read TGTGCCAGCAGCCCCCCCGGAGGCAGCTCCTACAATGAGCAGTTCTTC. It specifies CASSPPGGSSYNEQFF.

The rearrangement links TRBV7-2 to TRBJ2-5, with TRBD2 matching over 8 bases. After removal of 6 bases from V and 0 bases from J, the junction contained 3 bases not matched to a gene. Germline-derived CDR1 and CDR2 are SGHTA and FQGNSA. The length of the CDR3 is 14 residues. CDR3 bases: TGTGCCAGCAGACTAGCGGCGAACCAAGAGACCCAGTACTTC. This codes for CASRLAANQETQYF.

There are a few counts of this clone. V gene TRBV4-3 combines with J gene TRBJ1-5; D unresolved. The CDR3 loop spans 13 amino acids. The germline CDR1 and CDR2 sequences are LGHNA and YSLEER. Trimming removed 2 bases at V and 4 bases at J, with 6 bases between. The CDR3 spells CASSQNLNQPQHF. The CDR3 DNA sequence: TGCGCCAGCAGCCAAAACTTAAATCAGCCCCAGCATTTT.

The chain links TRBV18 to TRBJ2-3; D is perhaps TRBD2 (6 bases). V lost 1 base to trimming and J lost 8 bases, with 19 bases between them. This CDR3 spans 16 amino acids. The germline V gene has CDR1 KGHSH and CDR2 LQKENI. The DNA of the CDR3 is TGTGCCAGCTCACCACGGGCGGCGGGGAGATTGGTTACGCAGTATTTT. Amino acids: CASSPRAAGRLVTQYF.

The rearrangement joins TRBV2 to TRBJ2-7, with 9 bases lining up with TRBD2. V was clipped by 0 bases and J by 0 bases; unmatched bases: 6. CDR3 length equals 17 residues. The germline gives CDR1 SNHLY, CDR2 FYNNEI. The CDR3 protein is CASSEAGSGGSSYEQYF. DNA of the CDR3: TGTGCCAGCAGTGAAGCGGGTAGCGGGGGTAGCTCCTACGAGCAGTACTTC.

V and J are TRBV3-1 (or the pseudogene TRBV3-2) and TRBJ2-7, with 7 positions matching TRBD2. V was pared by 4 bases and J by 2 bases, with 11 bases of the junction left unmatched. CDR1 LGHDT and CDR2 YNNKEL come from the germline V gene (reference sequence). CDR3 size: 16 residues. In nucleotides, the CDR3 is TGTGCCAGCAGCCCTCAGGCTGGGGGGGGACCCTACGAGCAGTACTTC. As protein: CASSPQAGGGPYEQYF.

This clone came up once. V is TRBV19 and J is TRBJ2-5; TRBD2 aligns across 14 bases. This CDR3 has 15 amino acids. The germline CDR1 and CDR2 sequences are LNHDA and SQIVND (reference sequence). Trimming took 5 bases from V and 5 from J; bases not matched to a gene: 4. The CDR3 here is CASSLTSGGAETQYF. DNA for the CDR3: TGTGCCAGTAGTTTGACTAGCGGGGGGGCGGAGACCCAGTACTTC.

V usage is TRBV5-1 and J usage is TRBJ1-2, with 10 nucleotides matching TRBD1. Germline V lookup: CDR1 SGHRS, CDR2 YFSETQ. Trimming took 4 bases from V and 7 from J; bases not matched to a gene: 7. The CDR3 loop spans 14 amino acids. The CDR3 loop is CASSLLGQGTGYTF. The DNA of the CDR3 is TGCGCCAGCAGCCTTCTGGGACAGGGGACTGGCTACACCTTC. The whole variable domain, remainder taken from reference TRBV5-1 and TRBJ1-2, is KAGVTQTPRYLIKTRGQQVTLSCSPISGHRSVSWYQQTPGQGLQFLFEYFSETQRNKGNFPGRFSGRQFSNSRSEMNVSTLELGDSALYLCASSLLGQGTGYTFGSGTRLTVV.

This chain uses TRBV19 with TRBJ1-1, with D possibly TRBD1 on 5 matching bases. The germline gives CDR1 LNHDA, CDR2 SQIVND (reference sequence). Deletions cut 3 bases from V and 2 bases from J, with 10 bases between. The CDR3 is 14 residues long. The CDR3 spells CASSMGRVNTEAFF. CDR3 bases: TGTGCCAGTAGTATGGGCAGGGTCAACACTGAAGCTTTCTTT.

The rearrangement uses TRBV7-3 and TRBJ2-5, with 8 positions matching TRBD2. Per germline, CDR1 SGHTA and CDR2 FQGTGA. CDR3 size: 13 residues. The trim removed 2 bases at V and 4 bases at J, leaving 0 bases unmatched. Here the CDR3 reads CASSLAGGETQYF. The CDR3 DNA is TGTGCCAGCAGCTTAGCGGGAGGAGAGACCCAGTACTTC.

This clone was recorded only once. The V call is TRBV7-2, the J call TRBJ2-1; no clear D. The CDR3 length is 17 residues. Germline assignment: CDR1 SGHTA and CDR2 FQGNSA. V was cut by 4 bases and J by 0 bases, with 16 bases left in between. The CDR3 loop is CASSYGYGLSSYNEQFF. For the CDR3, the DNA is TGTGCCAGCAGCTACGGTTATGGGCTAAGCTCCTACAATGAGCAGTTCTTC.

This clone was seen a few times. This rearrangement joins TRBV19 to TRBJ1-1, with D perhaps matching TRBD1 (6 bases). This CDR3 is built from 14 residues. V was pared by 7 bases and J by 11 bases, with 23 bases between. Per germline, CDR1 LNHDA and CDR2 SQIVND (reference sequence). CDR3 loop: CASKREGGRSSAFF. The CDR3 DNA reads as TGTGCCAGTAAGAGGGAGGGGGGCCGCTCGTCGGCTTTCTTT.

This chain links TRBV3-1 (or the pseudogene TRBV3-2) with TRBJ2-7; maybe TRBD1 (6 bases). Germline loops: CDR1 LGHDT, CDR2 YNNKEL (reference sequence). There are 14 residues in the CDR3. The V end was cut by 3 bases, the J end by 5 bases, with 14 bases between. CDR3 DNA sequence: TGTGCCAGCAGCCATCCTGACAGGATCCACGAGCAGTACTTC. Translating gives CASSHPDRIHEQYF.

The rearrangement links TRBV29-1 to TRBJ2-2; possible D gene TRBD1, 5 bases. Trimming stripped 6 bases from V and 2 bases from J, with 22 bases between. Germline V gene lookup returns CDR1 SQVTM and CDR2 ANQGSEA. The CDR3 has 17 amino acids. CDR3 DNA sequence: TGCAGCGTCGTAAGTGGGGCATCCAGGCCTAACACCGGGGAGCTGTTTTTT. Encoded protein: CSVVSGASRPNTGELFF.

The CDR3 region is CASSYQLAGALYETQYF. The DNA of the CDR3 is TGCGCCAGCAGCTACCAACTAGCGGGAGCGCTGTACGAGACCCAGTACTTC. The rearrangement uses TRBV5-1 and TRBJ2-5; 11 bases line up with TRBD2. In germline, CDR1 is SGHRS, CDR2 YFSETQ. CDR3 length: 17 residues. V lost 3 bases and J lost 5; bases outside the gene matches: 12.

The V and J genes are TRBV5-1 and TRBJ2-3, with TRBD2 matching over 9 bases. Germline V gene sequence: CDR1 SGHRS, CDR2 YFSETQ. With V trimmed by 0 bases and J by 6 bases, 14 bases remained unmatched. The CDR3 length is 18 residues. For the CDR3, the DNA is TGCGCCAGCAGCTTGGAACTCGGTAGCGGGAGTGTTGCGGATACGCAGTATTTT. Amino acids: CASSLELGSGSVADTQYF.

The chain combines TRBV5-4 with TRBJ2-3; TRBD2 might be the D (5 bases). Trimming left V 0 bases short and J 3 bases short, with 11 bases between. Germline V CDR1 and CDR2: SGHNT, YYREEE (reference sequence). The CDR3 extends over 15 amino acids. CDR3 sequence: CASSLDRGLTDTQYF. The CDR3 bases are TGTGCCAGCAGCTTGGATAGAGGGCTTACAGATACGCAGTATTTT.

In its sample, this clone was seen a few times. As DNA, the CDR3 is TGTGCCAGCAGTATTCAGGGGGCGGCAGCTTTCTTT. It encodes CASSIQGAAAFF. The J gene is TRBJ1-1, the V gene TRBV2; 8 bases match TRBD1. The length of the CDR3 is 12 residues. The ends lost 5 bases at V and 10 bases at J; junction bases unmatched: 6. From germline, CDR1 is SNHLY and CDR2 FYNNEI.

V usage is TRBV24-1 and J usage is TRBJ2-1, with TRBD1 as a possible D gene (7 bases). The CDR3 covers 15 residues. CDR1 is KGHDR and CDR2 is SFDVKD in the germline V gene. The V gene lost 9 bases and the J gene lost 3 bases, with 17 bases spanning the gap. This CDR3 is CATGQGGVLYNEQFF. DNA of the CDR3: TGTGCCACCGGGCAGGGGGGAGTTCTCTACAATGAGCAGTTCTTC.

V and J are TRBV6-5 and TRBJ2-1; 9 bases line up with TRBD2. V lost 8 bases to trimming and J lost 7 bases; unmatched junction nucleotides: 12. The V gene's germline CDR1 is MNHEY and CDR2 SVGAGI. The CDR3 extends over 15 amino acids. This CDR3 reads CASHSRTSAPNEQFF. The CDR3 DNA is TGTGCCAGCCACTCTAGGACTAGCGCCCCTAATGAGCAGTTCTTC.

The V call is TRBV2, the J call TRBJ2-1, with D uncertain. The germline gives CDR1 SNHLY, CDR2 FYNNEI. The CDR3 sequence is 15 residues long. Trimming removed 4 bases at V and 0 bases at J, with 10 bases between. CDR3 region: CASSGLPSSYNEQFF. The DNA for the CDR3 is TGTGCCAGCAGTGGACTCCCGAGCTCCTACAATGAGCAGTTCTTC.

The rearrangement joins TRBV5-1 to TRBJ2-7; 10 positions agree with TRBD1. There are 13 residues in the CDR3. Unmatched junction bases numbered 3, after V lost 7 bases and J lost 2 bases. Germline loops: CDR1 SGHRS, CDR2 YFSETQ. The CDR3 DNA reads TGCGCCAGCCAGACAGGGGGCGCCTACGAGCAGTACTTC. Translating it yields CASQTGGAYEQYF.

The chain uses TRBV5-1 and TRBJ2-7, with D possibly TRBD1 on 7 matching bases. V lost 0 bases and J 6 bases, leaving 16 bases between the germline ends. CDR1 is SGHRS and CDR2 is YFSETQ in the germline V gene. This CDR3 contains 15 residues. In DNA form, the CDR3 reads TGCGCCAGCAGCTTGGGCGGGACAGTTACGTTCGAGCAGTACTTC. Protein product: CASSLGGTVTFEQYF.

The chain links TRBV19 to TRBJ1-1, with D possibly being TRBD1 (5 bases). Germline loops: CDR1 LNHDA, CDR2 SQIVND (reference sequence). V was trimmed by 1 base and J by 5 bases, leaving 5 bases between them. The CDR3 sequence is 12 residues long. The CDR3 sequence is CASSIGTTEAFF. In nucleotides, the CDR3 is TGTGCCAGTAGTATAGGGACAACTGAAGCTTTCTTT.